This T cell receptor (beta chain) was profiled in a study of T-cell reconstitution after alpha-beta-depleted transplantation in children. Trimming removed 4 bases from V and 5 bases from J, with 8 bases in between. The CDR3 runs to 11 residues. CDR1 and CDR2 from the germline V gene are SQVTM and ANQGSEA. Unique molecular identifiers were incorporated into the prepared TCRbeta library. TCRdb passed the PCR reads through MiXCR, listing each CDR3 protein once. The sample has about 610,000 distinct CDR3 sequences, about 11% seen once. The specimen was PBMCs from the stem cell graft donor, collected from the stem cell graft. The chain joins TRBV29-1 to TRBJ2-5, with D possibly matching TRBD1 (5 bases). The TCR sequence derives from a human donor who donated a stem cell graft to a child with acute myeloid leukemia. The CDR3 is CSVVSGETQYF. The DNA of the CDR3 is TGCAGCGTTGTATCAGGGGAGACCCAGTACTTC.